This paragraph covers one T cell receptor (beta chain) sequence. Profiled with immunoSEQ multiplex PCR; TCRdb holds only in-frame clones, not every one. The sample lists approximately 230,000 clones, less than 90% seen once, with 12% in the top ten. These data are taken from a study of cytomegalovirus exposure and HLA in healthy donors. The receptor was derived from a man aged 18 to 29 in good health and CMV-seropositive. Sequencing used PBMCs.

This CDR3 is CASRQGQTMNQPQHF. CDR3 DNA: TGTGCCAGCAGACAGGGACAGACGATGAATCAGCCCCAGCATTTT. The chain is built from TRBV2 and TRBJ1-5, with 7 bases lining up with TRBD1. The CDR3 loop spans 15 amino acids. From germline, CDR1 is SNHLY and CDR2 FYNNEI. Unmatched junction bases numbered 9, after V lost 6 bases and J lost 4 bases.